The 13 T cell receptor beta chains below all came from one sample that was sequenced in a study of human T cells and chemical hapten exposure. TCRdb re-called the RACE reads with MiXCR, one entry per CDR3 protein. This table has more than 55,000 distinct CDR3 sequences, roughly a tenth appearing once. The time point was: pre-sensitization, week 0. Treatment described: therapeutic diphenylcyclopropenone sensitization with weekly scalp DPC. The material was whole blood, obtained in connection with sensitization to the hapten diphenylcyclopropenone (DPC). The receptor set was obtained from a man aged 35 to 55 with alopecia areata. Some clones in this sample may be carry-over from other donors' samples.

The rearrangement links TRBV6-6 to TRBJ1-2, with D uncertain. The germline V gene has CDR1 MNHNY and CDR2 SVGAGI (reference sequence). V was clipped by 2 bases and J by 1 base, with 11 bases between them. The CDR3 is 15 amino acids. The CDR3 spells CASSYPAQNNYGYTF. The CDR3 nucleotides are TGTGCCAGCAGTTACCCGGCGCAGAATAACTATGGCTACACCTTC.

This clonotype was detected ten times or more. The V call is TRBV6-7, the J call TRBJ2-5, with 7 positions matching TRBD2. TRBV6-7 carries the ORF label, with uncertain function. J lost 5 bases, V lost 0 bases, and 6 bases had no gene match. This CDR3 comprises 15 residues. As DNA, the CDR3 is TGTGCCAGCAGTTACTCTGGGAGGGGCCCGGAGACCCAGTACTTC. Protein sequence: CASSYSGRGPETQYF.

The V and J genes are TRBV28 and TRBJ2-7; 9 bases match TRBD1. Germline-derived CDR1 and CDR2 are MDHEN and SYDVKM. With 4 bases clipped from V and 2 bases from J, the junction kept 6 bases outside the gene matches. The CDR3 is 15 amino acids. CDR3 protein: CASSSGTGMPYEQYF. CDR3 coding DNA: TGTGCCAGCAGTTCTGGGACAGGGATGCCCTACGAGCAGTACTTC.

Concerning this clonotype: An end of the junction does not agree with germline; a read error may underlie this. The DNA of the CDR3 is TGCAGCGTTAAAGGTCCGCAAATAAACTATGGCTACTCCTTC. Translation gives CSVKGPQINYGYSF. This chain joins TRBV29-1 and TRBJ1-2; no firm D call. CDR1 is SQVTM and CDR2 is ANQGSEA in the germline V gene. The CDR3 has 14 residues. Drawing the rest from reference TRBV29-1 and TRBJ1-2, the complete variable domain is SAVISQKPSRDICQRGTSLTIQCQVDSQVTMMFWYRQQPGQSLTLIATANQGSEATYESGFVIDKFPISRPNLTFSTLTVSNMSPEDSSIYLCSVKGPQINYGYSFGSGTRLTVV.

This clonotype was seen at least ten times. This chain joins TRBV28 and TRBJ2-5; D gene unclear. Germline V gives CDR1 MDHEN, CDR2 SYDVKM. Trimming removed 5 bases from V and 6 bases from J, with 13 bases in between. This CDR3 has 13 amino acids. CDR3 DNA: TGTGCCAGCAGTACCCCTGCCTTAAAGACCCAGTACTTC. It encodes CASSTPALKTQYF.

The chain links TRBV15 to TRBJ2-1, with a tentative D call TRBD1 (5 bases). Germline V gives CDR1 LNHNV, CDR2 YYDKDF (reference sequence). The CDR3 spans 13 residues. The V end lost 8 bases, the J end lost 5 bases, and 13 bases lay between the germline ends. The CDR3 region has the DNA TGTGCCACCGTGGGGCTAACAAACAATGAGCAGTTCTTC. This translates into CATVGLTNNEQFF.

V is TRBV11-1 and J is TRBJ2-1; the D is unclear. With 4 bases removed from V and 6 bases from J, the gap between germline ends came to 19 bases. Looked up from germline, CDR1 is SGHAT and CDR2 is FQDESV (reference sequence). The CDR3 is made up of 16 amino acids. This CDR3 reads CASSSPRQRRGNEQFF. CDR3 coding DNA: TGTGCCAGCAGCTCCCCTCGGCAACGGCGTGGCAATGAGCAGTTCTTC.

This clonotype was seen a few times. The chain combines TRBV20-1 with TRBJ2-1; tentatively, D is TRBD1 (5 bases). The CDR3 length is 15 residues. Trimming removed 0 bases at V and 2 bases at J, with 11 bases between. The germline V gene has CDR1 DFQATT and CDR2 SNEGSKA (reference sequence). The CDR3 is CSARDIGVPYNEQFF. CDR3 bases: TGCAGTGCTAGAGATATAGGGGTTCCCTACAATGAGCAGTTCTTC.

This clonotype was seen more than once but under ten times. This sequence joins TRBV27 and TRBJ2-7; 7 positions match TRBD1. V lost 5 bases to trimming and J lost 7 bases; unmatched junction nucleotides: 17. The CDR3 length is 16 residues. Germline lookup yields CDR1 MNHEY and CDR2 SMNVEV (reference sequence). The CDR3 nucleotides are TGTGCCAGCAGTACACGCCCGGGACAGAACCTTGGAGAGCAGTACTTC. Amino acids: CASSTRPGQNLGEQYF.

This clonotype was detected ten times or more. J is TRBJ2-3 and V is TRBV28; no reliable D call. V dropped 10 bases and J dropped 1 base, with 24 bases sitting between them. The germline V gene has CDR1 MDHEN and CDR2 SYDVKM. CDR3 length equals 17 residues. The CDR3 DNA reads TGTGCCATGCACCCTCCAATGGCCCCGTCAGGCACAGATACGCAGTATTTT. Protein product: CAMHPPMAPSGTDTQYF. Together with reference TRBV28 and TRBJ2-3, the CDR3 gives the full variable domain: DVKVTQSSRYLVKRTGEKVFLECVQDMDHENMFWYRQDPGLGLRLIYFSYDVKMKEKGDIPEGYSVSREKKERFSLILESASTNQTSMYLCAMHPPMAPSGTDTQYFGPGTRLTVL.

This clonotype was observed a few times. The CDR3 is CASSPGGAAYNEQFF. The DNA of the CDR3 is TGTGCCAGCAGTCCAGGGGGCGCGGCCTACAATGAGCAGTTCTTC. This sequence joins TRBV28 and TRBJ2-1; 8 bases fit TRBD1. This CDR3 is 15 amino acids long. CDR1 and CDR2 (germline): MDHEN, SYDVKM. With 5 bases clipped from V and 2 bases from J, the junction kept 5 bases outside the gene matches.

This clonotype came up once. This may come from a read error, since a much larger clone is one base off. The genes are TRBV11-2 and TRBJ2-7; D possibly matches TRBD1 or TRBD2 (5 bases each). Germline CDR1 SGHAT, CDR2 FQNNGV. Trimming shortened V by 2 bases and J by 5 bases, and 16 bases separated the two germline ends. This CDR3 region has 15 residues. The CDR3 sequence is CASSLTRGVGHEQYF. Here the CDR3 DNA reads TGTGCCAGCAGCTTAACACGGGGCGTGGGGCACGAGCAGTACTTC. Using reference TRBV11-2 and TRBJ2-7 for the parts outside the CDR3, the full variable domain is EAGVAQSPRYKIIEKRQSVAFWCNPISGHATLYWYQQILGQGPKLLIQFQNNGVVDDSQLPKDRFSAERLKGVDSTLKIQPAKLEDSAVYLCASSLTRGVGHEQYFGPGTRLTVT.

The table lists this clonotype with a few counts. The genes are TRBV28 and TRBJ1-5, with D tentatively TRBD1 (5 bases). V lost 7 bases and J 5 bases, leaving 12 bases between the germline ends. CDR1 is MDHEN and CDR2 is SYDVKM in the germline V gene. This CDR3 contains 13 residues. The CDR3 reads CASKKRGDQPQHF. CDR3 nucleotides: TGTGCCAGCAAAAAGAGGGGTGATCAGCCCCAGCATTTT.